What follows are 5 T cell receptor beta chains derived from one specimen sequenced in a study of regulatory T cells in long-lasting Graves disease. Arm-PCR with iRepertoire HTBI primers amplified the CDR3 regions for these TCR beta libraries. One entry per CDR3 protein results from TCRdb running MiXCR on the multiplex PCR reads. The repertoire holds 450,000 to 500,000 distinct CDR3 sequences, with 15% to 20% as singletons. Time point described: newly diagnosed GD, antithyroid drugs for less than 3 months. Generation of the TCR library employed RNA extracted from PBMCs. The data also belong to a second study, concerning T cells in Graves' hyperthyroidism and ophthalmopathy.

Sequencing was performed on peripheral blood mononuclear cells (PBMCs), taken at new diagnosis, from a patient treated with antithyroid drugs. The source of these receptors is a man aged 35 to 55 with Graves disease.

This clonotype was counted between two and nine times. The V gene is TRBV7-2, the J gene TRBJ1-5; 7 bases map to TRBD1. Germline V gives CDR1 SGHTA, CDR2 FQGNSA. CDR3 length: 13 residues. J was trimmed by 7 bases and V by 5 bases; bases with no gene match: 5. The CDR3 nucleotides are TGTGCCAGCAGCATCCGACAGGGACAGCCCCAGCATTTT. Translating it yields CASSIRQGQPQHF. Variable domain in full (rest from reference TRBV7-2 and TRBJ1-5): GAGVSQSPSNKVTEKGKDVELRCDPISGHTALYWYRQSLGQGLEFLIYFQGNSAPDKSGLPSDRFSAERTGGSVSTLTIQRTQQEDSAVYLCASSIRQGQPQHFGDGTRLSIL.

The chain is built from TRBV27 and TRBJ2-7; 12 nucleotides align to TRBD2. J gave up 5 bases and V 7 bases, and 9 bases lay outside the gene matches. The CDR3 runs 15 residues. The germline CDR1 and CDR2 sequences are MNHEY and SMNVEV (reference sequence). This chain's CDR3 is CASTDRLAGANEQYF. The CDR3 DNA is TGTGCCAGCACTGATAGACTAGCGGGAGCGAACGAGCAGTACTTC.

Concerning this clonotype itself: One base away lies a much larger clone, so this may be a sequencing read error. The V call is TRBV20-1, the J call TRBJ2-7; possible D gene TRBD1, 6 bases. This CDR3 is built from 13 residues. Per germline, CDR1 DFQATT and CDR2 SNEGSKA (reference sequence). DNA for the CDR3: TGCAGTGCCCCCTATCAGGGGACCTACGGGCAGTACTTC. It is translated as CSAPYQGTYGQYF.

This clonotype was detected many times. The chain is built from TRBV30 and TRBJ2-7; D might be TRBD2 (6 bases). Germline V gene lookup returns CDR1 GTSNPN and CDR2 SVGIG (reference sequence). The CDR3 contains 15 residues. With 3 bases removed from V and 0 bases from J, the gap between germline ends came to 15 bases. The CDR3 nucleotides are TGTGCCTGGAGCCCCTCGGGCGGGATCTCCTACGAGCAGTACTTC. Its protein is CAWSPSGGISYEQYF.

This clonotype was detected many times. The V call is TRBV6-2 or TRBV6-3, the J call TRBJ2-3; 9 nucleotides align to TRBD2. The V segment lost 5 bases and the J segment 3 bases; nucleotides outside the gene matches: 9. CDR3 length: 16 amino acids. In germline, CDR1 is MNHEY, CDR2 SVGEGT. The CDR3 DNA follows: TGTGCCAGCAGTGAAGTTGCGGGAGGGCCGACAGATACGCAGTATTTT. Amino acid sequence: CASSEVAGGPTDTQYF.